One and the same sample provided the 17 T cell receptor beta chains below, sequenced in a study of CD4 T cells in relation to SARS-CoV-2 and coronaviruses (dated by TCRdb to about 2021). CD4+ T cells from unexposed donors were collected before the COVID-19 pandemic (2011-2018). After around ten days of culture, CD4+ T cells were isolated with the EasySep CD4+ T cell isolation kit. Receptor libraries were prepared by the immunoSEQ multiplex PCR assay. The source is immuneACCESS, and TCRdb retained only in-frame sequences with V and J called. Part of the clones is not carried over; for the studies checked, unresolved V genes explain less than half of this, and the remainder is unexplained. In this sample the table shows about 19,000 clones, approximately 77% of which occur a single time. The ten most abundant clones make up 15% to 19% of the sample. No antigen has been assigned to these receptors.

Sequencing input: CD4+ T cells from PBMCs, cultured in vitro. The origin of the receptors is a human donor in good health.

The genes are TRBV20-1 and TRBJ1-2; D perhaps matches TRBD1 (6 bases). Trimming pared 7 bases from V and 4 bases from J, leaving 10 bases between. Germline values: CDR1 DFQATT, CDR2 SNEGSKA (reference sequence). CDR3 length: 11 amino acids. The CDR3 reads CSVSDSYGYTF. CDR3 coding DNA: TGCAGTGTCTCGGACAGCTATGGCTACACCTTC.

This chain joins TRBV30 and TRBJ1-1; no definite D call. V was pared by 0 bases and J by 1 base, with 6 bases between. CDR3 length: 13 amino acids. Germline CDR1 GTSNPN, CDR2 SVGIG (reference sequence). CDR3 protein: CAWSVLRNTEAFF. In DNA, the CDR3 is TGTGCCTGGAGTGTACTACGGAACACTGAAGCTTTCTTT. The variable domain in full, with the rest retrieved from reference TRBV30 and TRBJ1-1, is SQTIHQWPATLVQPVGSPLSLECTVEGTSNPNLYWYRQAAGRGLQLLFYSVGIGQISSEVPQNLSASRPQDRQFILSSKKLLLSDSGFYLCAWSVLRNTEAFFGQGTRLTVV.

This chain uses TRBV10-1 with TRBJ1-4; D is uncertain. Germline V gene data show CDR1 as WNHNN and CDR2 as SYGVQD (reference sequence). V dropped 8 bases and J dropped 4 bases, with 14 bases sitting between them. The CDR3 has 14 amino acids. CDR3 residues: CASSTGLDNEKLFF. The CDR3 nucleotides are TGCGCCAGCTCAACGGGTCTGGATAATGAAAAACTGTTTTTT.

V usage is TRBV9 and J usage is TRBJ2-1; 9 nucleotides match TRBD2. This CDR3 has 15 amino acids. The V gene's germline CDR1 is SGDLS and CDR2 YYNGEE. Unmatched junction bases numbered 7, after V lost 3 bases and J lost 6 bases. The CDR3 loop reads CASSAGGTSSNEQFF. CDR3 nucleotides: TGTGCCAGCAGCGCGGGGGGGACTAGCTCCAATGAGCAGTTCTTC. The variable domain in full, completed from reference TRBV9 and TRBJ2-1, reads DSGVTQTPKHLITATGQRVTLRCSPRSGDLSVYWYQQSLDQGLQFLIQYYNGEERAKGNILERFSAQQFPDLHSELNLSSLELGDSALYFCASSAGGTSSNEQFFGPGTRLTVL.

This chain links TRBV2 with TRBJ2-1; 13 bases align to TRBD2. Germline-derived CDR1 and CDR2 are SNHLY and FYNNEI. The CDR3 has 15 residues. J gave up 4 bases and V 6 bases, and 3 bases lay outside the gene matches. The CDR3 sequence is CASRRTSGSYNEQFF. The CDR3 DNA reads as TGTGCCAGCAGACGGACTAGCGGGAGTTACAATGAGCAGTTCTTC.

V and J are TRBV4-1 and TRBJ1-5, with 9 bases identical to TRBD1. Germline assignment: CDR1 MGHRA and CDR2 YSYEKL. This CDR3 has 15 amino acids. V lost 3 bases and J lost 6; bases outside the gene matches: 6. For the CDR3, the DNA is TGCGCCAGCAGCCAGACAGGGGGGTTTCGTCAGCCCCAGCATTTT. Its protein is CASSQTGGFRQPQHF.

The rearrangement uses TRBV27 and TRBJ1-3; D is uncertain. The CDR3 contains 14 residues. Germline loops: CDR1 MNHEY, CDR2 SMNVEV (reference sequence). V shed 2 bases and J shed 1 base, with 6 bases lying between them. CDR3: CASSLIDSGNTIYF. The CDR3 nucleotides are TGTGCCAGCAGTTTAATAGATTCTGGAAACACCATATATTTT.

This clone came up once. J is TRBJ2-7 and V is TRBV5-4, with TRBD1 matching over 11 bases. Looked up from germline, CDR1 is SGHNT and CDR2 is YYREEE (reference sequence). V lost 4 bases and J lost 2; bases outside the gene matches: 2. There are 14 residues in the CDR3. Here the CDR3 reads CASSPDRGPYEQYF. The CDR3 region has the DNA TGTGCCAGCAGCCCGGACAGGGGGCCCTACGAGCAGTACTTC.

The rearrangement uses TRBV11-2 and TRBJ2-1; 9 bases are a match to TRBD2. Germline values: CDR1 SGHAT, CDR2 FQNNGV. V gave up 8 bases and J gave up 2 bases; unmatched junction bases: 10. The CDR3 has 16 residues. CDR3 loop: CASVPSAGGTYNEQFF. The CDR3 region has the DNA TGTGCCAGCGTTCCCTCAGCGGGAGGAACCTACAATGAGCAGTTCTTC.

This clone has more than one count but fewer than ten. V usage is TRBV29-1 and J usage is TRBJ1-1, with D perhaps matching TRBD1 (6 bases). The V and J ends lost 1 base and 0 bases respectively, with 9 bases between them. Germline V gene sequence: CDR1 SQVTM, CDR2 ANQGSEA. The CDR3 spans 14 residues. The CDR3 loop is CSVEGRQVNTEAFF. Written as DNA, the CDR3 is TGCAGCGTTGAAGGGAGACAGGTGAACACTGAAGCTTTCTTT.

The chain recombines TRBV19 with TRBJ2-6, with D tentatively TRBD1 or TRBD2 (5 bases each). This CDR3 is 16 amino acids long. V lost 9 bases to trimming and J lost 0 bases, with 15 bases between them. Germline loops: CDR1 LNHDA, CDR2 SQIVND (reference sequence). The CDR3 is CASTGTLNSGANVLTF. The CDR3 region has the DNA TGTGCCAGCACCGGGACGTTGAACTCTGGGGCCAACGTCCTGACTTTC.

This clone was seen only a few times. This chain connects TRBV6-6 to TRBJ1-1; D is ambiguous. The CDR3 consists of 12 residues. Germline V gene sequence: CDR1 MNHNY, CDR2 SVGAGI (reference sequence). V was pared by 10 bases and J by 4 bases, with 13 bases between. DNA of the CDR3: TGTGCCACCGAACGGTCGGGCACTGAAGCTTTCTTT. It encodes CATERSGTEAFF.

The chain joins TRBV19 to TRBJ2-3, with a weak D call TRBD1 (6 bases). V gave up 4 bases and J gave up 2 bases, with 13 bases separating them. From germline, CDR1 is LNHDA and CDR2 SQIVND (reference sequence). This CDR3 region has 15 residues. The CDR3: CASSKGWGLTDTQYF. The CDR3 region has the DNA TGTGCCAGTAGTAAAGGTTGGGGGCTCACAGATACGCAGTATTTT.

J is TRBJ1-4 and V is TRBV19, with 8 bases aligning to TRBD1. The CDR3 consists of 14 residues. Germline CDR1 LNHDA, CDR2 SQIVND (reference sequence). J was trimmed by 7 bases and V by 7 bases; bases with no gene match: 8. The CDR3 DNA sequence: TGTGCCAGTACAATTACAGGGGGTGGTGAAAAACTGTTTTTT. It codes for CASTITGGGEKLFF.

The chain has TRBV5-1 and TRBJ1-5; 8 bases line up with TRBD1. The CDR3 length is 18 residues. Losses at the gene ends were 5 bases for V and 7 bases for J; bases not matched to a gene: 20. Germline assignment: CDR1 SGHRS and CDR2 YFSETQ. The CDR3 reads CASRLTEGRRGRRQPQHF. The CDR3 DNA follows: TGCGCCAGCAGACTTACGGAAGGACGCAGGGGGCGCAGACAGCCCCAGCATTTT.

V is TRBV5-1 and J is TRBJ1-6; 7 bases map to TRBD1. The length of the CDR3 is 17 residues. In germline, CDR1 is SGHRS, CDR2 YFSETQ. Trimming cost V 1 base and J 6 bases; bases outside gene matches: 10. CDR3 sequence (DNA): TGCGCCAGCAGCTTGTTTGAGGGGGCGGGTGGTAATTCACCCCTCCACTTT. Its protein product is CASSLFEGAGGNSPLHF. Full variable domain (outside the CDR3, taken from reference TRBV5-1 and TRBJ1-6): KAGVTQTPRYLIKTRGQQVTLSCSPISGHRSVSWYQQTPGQGLQFLFEYFSETQRNKGNFPGRFSGRQFSNSRSEMNVSTLELGDSALYLCASSLFEGAGGNSPLHFGNGTRLTVT.

The rearrangement links TRBV20-1 to TRBJ2-1; tentatively, D is TRBD2 (5 bases). Trimming removed 6 bases from V and 10 bases from J, with 13 bases in between. The CDR3 contains 11 residues. From germline, CDR1 is DFQATT and CDR2 SNEGSKA (reference sequence). CDR3 amino acids: CSAALASEQFF. CDR3 nucleotide sequence: TGCAGTGCGGCATTAGCGTCCGAGCAGTTCTTC.